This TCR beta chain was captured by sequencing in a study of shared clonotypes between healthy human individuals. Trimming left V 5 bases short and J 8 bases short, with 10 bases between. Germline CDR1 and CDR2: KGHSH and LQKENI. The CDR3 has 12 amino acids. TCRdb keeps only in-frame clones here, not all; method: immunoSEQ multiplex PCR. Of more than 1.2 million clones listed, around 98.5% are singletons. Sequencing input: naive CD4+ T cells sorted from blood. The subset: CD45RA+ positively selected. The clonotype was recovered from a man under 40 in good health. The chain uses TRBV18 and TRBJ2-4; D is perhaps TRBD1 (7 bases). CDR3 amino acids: CASSTRGDIQYF. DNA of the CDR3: TGTGCCAGCTCAACCAGGGGGGACATTCAGTACTTC.